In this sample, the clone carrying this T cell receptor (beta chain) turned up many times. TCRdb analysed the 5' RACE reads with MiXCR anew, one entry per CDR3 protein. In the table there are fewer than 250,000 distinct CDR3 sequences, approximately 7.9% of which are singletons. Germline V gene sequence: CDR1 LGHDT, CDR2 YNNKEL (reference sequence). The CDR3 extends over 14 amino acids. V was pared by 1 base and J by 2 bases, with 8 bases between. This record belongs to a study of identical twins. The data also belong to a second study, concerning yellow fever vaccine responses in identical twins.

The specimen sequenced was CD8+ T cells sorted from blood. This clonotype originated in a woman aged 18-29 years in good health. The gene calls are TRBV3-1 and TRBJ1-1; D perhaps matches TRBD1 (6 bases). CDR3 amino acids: CASSQGGTNTEAFF. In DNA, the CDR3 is TGTGCCAGCAGCCAAGGTGGGACAAACACTGAAGCTTTCTTT.